The entry that follows covers one T cell receptor beta chain sequence. These data come from a study of sequential checkpoint blockade in melanoma. V lost 6 bases and J 3 bases, leaving 11 bases between the germline ends. The CDR3 covers 14 residues. CDR1 and CDR2 (germline): WSHSY, SAAADI. Treatment given: randomized to nivolumab then ipilimumab (arm A) or the reverse (arm B). Sequencing used immunoSEQ multiplex PCR; TCRdb keeps in-frame clones, though not all of them. The repertoire has 15,000 to 20,000 clones, around 70% of them found once; the top ten carry around 5%. Sequences were derived from tumor tissue (inferred from file names), sampled from a patient given nivolumab and ipilimumab in sequence. The receptor was isolated from a human donor with melanoma. The gene calls are TRBV10-2 and TRBJ2-2; the D is unclear. CDR3 bases: TGCGCCAGCAGGGTATTGCCAGACACCGGGGAGCTGTTTTTT. It codes for CASRVLPDTGELFF.